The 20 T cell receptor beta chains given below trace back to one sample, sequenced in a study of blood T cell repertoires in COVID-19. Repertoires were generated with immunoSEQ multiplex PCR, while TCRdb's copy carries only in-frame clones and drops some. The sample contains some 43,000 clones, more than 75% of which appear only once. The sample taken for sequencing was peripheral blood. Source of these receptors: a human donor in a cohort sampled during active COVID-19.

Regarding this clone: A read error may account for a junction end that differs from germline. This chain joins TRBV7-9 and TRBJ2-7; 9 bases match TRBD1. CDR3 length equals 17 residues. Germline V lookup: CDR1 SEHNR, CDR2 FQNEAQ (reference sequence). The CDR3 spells CASRPPWGGQGSHEQYF. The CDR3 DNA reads TGTGCCAGCAGACCACCCTGGGGGGGACAGGGCTCCCACGAGCAGTACTTC.

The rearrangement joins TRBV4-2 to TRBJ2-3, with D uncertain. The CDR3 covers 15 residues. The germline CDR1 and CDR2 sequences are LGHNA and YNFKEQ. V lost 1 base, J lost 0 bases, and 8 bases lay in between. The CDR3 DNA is TGTGCCAGCAGCCAAGGAGACTTAAGCACAGATACGCAGTATTTT. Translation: CASSQGDLSTDTQYF.

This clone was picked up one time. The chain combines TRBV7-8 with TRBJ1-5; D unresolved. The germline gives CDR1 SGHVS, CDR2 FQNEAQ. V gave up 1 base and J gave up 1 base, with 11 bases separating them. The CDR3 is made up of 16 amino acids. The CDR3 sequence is CASSLVFGRSNQPQHF. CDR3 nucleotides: TGTGCCAGCAGCTTAGTTTTCGGTCGGAGCAATCAGCCCCAGCATTTT.

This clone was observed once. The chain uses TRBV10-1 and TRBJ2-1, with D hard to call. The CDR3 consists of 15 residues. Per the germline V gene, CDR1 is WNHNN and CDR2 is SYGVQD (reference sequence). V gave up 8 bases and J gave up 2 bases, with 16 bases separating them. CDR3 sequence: CASLVFCGPYNEQFF. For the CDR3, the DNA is TGCGCCAGCCTAGTCTTTTGCGGCCCCTACAATGAGCAGTTCTTC.

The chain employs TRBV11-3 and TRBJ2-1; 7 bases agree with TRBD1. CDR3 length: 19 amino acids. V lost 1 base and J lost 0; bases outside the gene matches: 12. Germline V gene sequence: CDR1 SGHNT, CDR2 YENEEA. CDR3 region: CASSLGVWGQRSSYNEQFF. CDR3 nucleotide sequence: TGTGCCAGCAGCTTAGGCGTGTGGGGACAGAGGAGCTCCTACAATGAGCAGTTCTTC.

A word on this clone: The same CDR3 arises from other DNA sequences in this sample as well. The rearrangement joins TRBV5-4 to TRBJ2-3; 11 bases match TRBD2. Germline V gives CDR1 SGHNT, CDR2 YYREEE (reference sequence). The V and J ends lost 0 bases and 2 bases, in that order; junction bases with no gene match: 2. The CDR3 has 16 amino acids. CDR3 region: CASSLAGLADTDTQYF. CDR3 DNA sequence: TGTGCCAGCAGCTTGGCGGGACTAGCGGACACAGATACGCAGTATTTT.

CDR3 DNA: TGTGCCAGTGGACTAGCGGGAAACAATGAGCAGTTCTTC. It is translated as CASGLAGNNEQFF. The chain has TRBV12-3 or TRBV12-4 and TRBJ2-1, with 12 bases aligning to TRBD2. With 9 bases clipped from V and 5 bases from J, the junction kept 2 bases outside the gene matches. This CDR3 has 13 amino acids.

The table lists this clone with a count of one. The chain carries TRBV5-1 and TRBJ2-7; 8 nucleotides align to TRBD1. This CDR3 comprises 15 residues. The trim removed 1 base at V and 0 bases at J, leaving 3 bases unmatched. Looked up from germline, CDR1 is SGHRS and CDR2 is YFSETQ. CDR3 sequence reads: CASSLQGANSYEQYF. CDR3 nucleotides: TGCGCCAGCAGCTTGCAGGGGGCTAACTCCTACGAGCAGTACTTC.

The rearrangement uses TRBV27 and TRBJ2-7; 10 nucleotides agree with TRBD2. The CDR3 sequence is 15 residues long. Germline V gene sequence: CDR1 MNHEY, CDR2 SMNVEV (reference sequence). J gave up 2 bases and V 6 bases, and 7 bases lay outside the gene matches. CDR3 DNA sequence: TGTGCCAGCAGACAGAGCGGGAGGGCCGCCTACGAGCAGTACTTC. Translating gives CASRQSGRAAYEQYF.

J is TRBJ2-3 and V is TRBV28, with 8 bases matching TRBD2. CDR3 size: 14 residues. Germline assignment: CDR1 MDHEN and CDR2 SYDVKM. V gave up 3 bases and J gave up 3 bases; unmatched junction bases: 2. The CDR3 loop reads CASSFAGGTDTQYF. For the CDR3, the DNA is TGTGCCAGCAGTTTTGCGGGAGGAACAGATACGCAGTATTTT. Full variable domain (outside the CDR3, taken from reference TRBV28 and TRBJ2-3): DVKVTQSSRYLVKRTGEKVFLECVQDMDHENMFWYRQDPGLGLRLIYFSYDVKMKEKGDIPEGYSVSREKKERFSLILESASTNQTSMYLCASSFAGGTDTQYFGPGTRLTVL.

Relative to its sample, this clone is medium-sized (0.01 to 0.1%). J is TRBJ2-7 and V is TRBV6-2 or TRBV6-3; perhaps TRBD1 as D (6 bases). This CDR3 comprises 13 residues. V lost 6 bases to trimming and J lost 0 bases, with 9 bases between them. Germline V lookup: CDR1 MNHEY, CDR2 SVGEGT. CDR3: CASSQGRSYEQYF. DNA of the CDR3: TGTGCCAGCAGCCAGGGGCGCTCCTACGAGCAGTACTTC.

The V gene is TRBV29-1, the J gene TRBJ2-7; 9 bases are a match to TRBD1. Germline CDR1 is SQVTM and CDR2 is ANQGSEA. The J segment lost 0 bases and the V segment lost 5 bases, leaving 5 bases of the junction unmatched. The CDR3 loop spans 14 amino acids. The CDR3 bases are TGCAGCGTTTCCGGGACAGGGAGCTCCTACGAGCAGTACTTC. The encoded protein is CSVSGTGSSYEQYF.

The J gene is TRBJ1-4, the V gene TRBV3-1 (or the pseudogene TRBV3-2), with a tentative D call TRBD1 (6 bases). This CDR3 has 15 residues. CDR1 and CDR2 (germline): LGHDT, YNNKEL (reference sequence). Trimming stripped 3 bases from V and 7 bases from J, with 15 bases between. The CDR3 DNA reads TGTGCCAGCAGCCAGAACCAGGGGATAGGTGAAAAACTGTTTTTT. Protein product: CASSQNQGIGEKLFF.

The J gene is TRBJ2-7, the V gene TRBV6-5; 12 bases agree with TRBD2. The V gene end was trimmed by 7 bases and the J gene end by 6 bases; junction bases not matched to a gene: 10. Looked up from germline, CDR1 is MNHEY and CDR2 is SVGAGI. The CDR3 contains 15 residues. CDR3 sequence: CASIRLAGGSSEQYF. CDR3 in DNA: TGTGCCAGCATTCGGCTAGCGGGAGGGTCTTCCGAGCAGTACTTC.

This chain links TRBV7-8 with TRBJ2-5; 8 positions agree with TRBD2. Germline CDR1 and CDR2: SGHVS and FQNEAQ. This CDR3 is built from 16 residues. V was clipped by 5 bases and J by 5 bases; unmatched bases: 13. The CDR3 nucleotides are TGTGCCAGCAGCCCACCCTTACGGGAGGGCATTGAGACCCAGTACTTC. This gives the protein CASSPPLREGIETQYF.

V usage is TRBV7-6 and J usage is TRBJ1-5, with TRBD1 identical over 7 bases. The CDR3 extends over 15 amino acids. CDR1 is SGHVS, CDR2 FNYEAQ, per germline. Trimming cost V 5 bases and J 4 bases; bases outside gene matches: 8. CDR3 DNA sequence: TGTGCCAGCAGCCGAGGGACAGCGAAAAATCAGCCCCAGCATTTT. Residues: CASSRGTAKNQPQHF.

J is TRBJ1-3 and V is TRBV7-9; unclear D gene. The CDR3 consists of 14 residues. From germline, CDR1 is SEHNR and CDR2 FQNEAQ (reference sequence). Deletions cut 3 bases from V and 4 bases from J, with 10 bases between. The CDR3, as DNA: TGTGCCAGCAGCTTGTCCTCACTAGGAAACACCATATATTTT. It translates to CASSLSSLGNTIYF.

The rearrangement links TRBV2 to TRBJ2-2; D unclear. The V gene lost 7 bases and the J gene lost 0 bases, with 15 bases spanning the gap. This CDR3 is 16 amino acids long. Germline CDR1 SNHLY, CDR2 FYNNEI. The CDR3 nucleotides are TGTGCCAGCAAAGTCCCCGACAAATCGAACACCGGGGAGCTGTTTTTT. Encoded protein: CASKVPDKSNTGELFF.

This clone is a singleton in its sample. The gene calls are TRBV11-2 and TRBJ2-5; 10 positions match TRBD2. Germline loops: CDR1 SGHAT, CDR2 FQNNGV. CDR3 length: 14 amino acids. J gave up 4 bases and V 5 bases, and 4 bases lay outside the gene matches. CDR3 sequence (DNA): TGTGCCAGCAGCCCGTGGACTAGCGGAGAGACCCAGTACTTC. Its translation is CASSPWTSGETQYF.

The CDR3 is CASTRGAGGPGTGELFF. In DNA, the CDR3 is TGTGCCAGCACACGGGGAGCGGGAGGGCCGGGCACCGGGGAGCTGTTTTTT. V gene TRBV7-8 combines with J gene TRBJ2-2; 10 bases match TRBD2. J gave up 4 bases and V 7 bases, and 12 bases lay outside the gene matches. Germline-derived CDR1 and CDR2 are SGHVS and FQNEAQ. The CDR3 covers 17 residues.